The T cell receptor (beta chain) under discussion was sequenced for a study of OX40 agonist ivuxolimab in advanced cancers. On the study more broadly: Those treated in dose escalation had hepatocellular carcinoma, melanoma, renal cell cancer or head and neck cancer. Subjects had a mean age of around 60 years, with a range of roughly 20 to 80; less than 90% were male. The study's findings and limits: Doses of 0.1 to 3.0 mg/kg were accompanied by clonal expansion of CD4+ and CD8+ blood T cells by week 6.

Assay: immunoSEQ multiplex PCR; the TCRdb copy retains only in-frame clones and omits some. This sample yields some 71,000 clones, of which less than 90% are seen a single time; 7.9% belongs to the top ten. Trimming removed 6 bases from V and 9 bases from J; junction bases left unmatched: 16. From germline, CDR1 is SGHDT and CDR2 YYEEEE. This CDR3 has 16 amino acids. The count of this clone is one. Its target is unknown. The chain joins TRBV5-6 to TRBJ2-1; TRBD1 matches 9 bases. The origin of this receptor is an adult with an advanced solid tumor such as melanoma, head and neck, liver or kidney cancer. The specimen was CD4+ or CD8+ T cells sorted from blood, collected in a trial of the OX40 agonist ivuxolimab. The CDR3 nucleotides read TGTGCCAGCATCTATTACGGGACAGGGAAGTTAGGTGAGCAGTTCTTC. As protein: CASIYYGTGKLGEQFF.